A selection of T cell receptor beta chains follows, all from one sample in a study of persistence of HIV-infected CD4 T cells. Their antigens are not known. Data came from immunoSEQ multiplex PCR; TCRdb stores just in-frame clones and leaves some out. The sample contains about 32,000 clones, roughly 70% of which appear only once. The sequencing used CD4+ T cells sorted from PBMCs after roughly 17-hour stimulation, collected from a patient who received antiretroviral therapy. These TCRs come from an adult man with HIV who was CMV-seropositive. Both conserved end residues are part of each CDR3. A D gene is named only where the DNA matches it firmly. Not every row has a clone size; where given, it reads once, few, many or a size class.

TGCAGCGTTGGGACAGGACGTTTCACAGATACGCAGTATTTT	CSVGTGRFTDTQYF	TRBV29-1	TRBD1	TRBJ2-3	few
TGTGCAAGTCCCTCCTTGTGGGGGGCTTCGAACACTGAAGCTTTCTTT	CASPSLWGASNTEAFF	TRBV12-2	-	TRBJ1-1	few
TGCGCCAGCAGCTTGGGACTAGCGGTAGACAGGAACGAGCAGTTCTTC	CASSLGLAVDRNEQFF	TRBV5-1	TRBD2	TRBJ2-1	-
TGTGCCAGCAGTTTAGGACAGGGAACTGAAGCTTTCTTT	CASSLGQGTEAFF	TRBV12-3/TRBV12-4	TRBD1	TRBJ1-1	once
TGTGCCAGTACCCACAGGGGAGCCAAAAACATTCAGTACTTC	CASTHRGAKNIQYF	TRBV19	TRBD1	TRBJ2-4	few
TGTGCCACCAGCCCCATGGGGAGCTATGGCTACACCTTC	CATSPMGSYGYTF	TRBV15	-	TRBJ1-2	once
TGTGCCAGCAGGCGGGAGGGAACGAACACTGAAGCTTTCTTT	CASRREGTNTEAFF	TRBV28	-	TRBJ1-1	-
TGTGCCAGCAGTCAGCCAACACCGGGGGGGGTATCTAACTATGGCTACACCTTC	CASSQPTPGGVSNYGYTF	TRBV6-6	-	TRBJ1-2	-
TGCGCCAGCAGCCAAGGACTTAGAGGGGCACAAAACATTCAGTACTTC	CASSQGLRGAQNIQYF	TRBV4-1	-	TRBJ2-4	-
TGCAGTGCTAGTCACAGGGGAGATGAAAAACTGTTTTTT	CSASHRGDEKLFF	TRBV20-1	TRBD1	TRBJ1-4	-
TGCGCCAGCAGCCAAGATAAGACCCCTCAGCCCCAGCATTTT	CASSQDKTPQPQHF	TRBV4-1	-	TRBJ1-5	-
TGTGCCAGCAGTGAAGGTAGGGGGCGCATTCAGCCCCAGCATTTT	CASSEGRGRIQPQHF	TRBV2	TRBD1	TRBJ1-5	few
TGTGCCAGTAAGGACAGTCCCTGGGGCAATCAGCCCCAGCATTTT	CASKDSPWGNQPQHF	TRBV19	-	TRBJ1-5	-